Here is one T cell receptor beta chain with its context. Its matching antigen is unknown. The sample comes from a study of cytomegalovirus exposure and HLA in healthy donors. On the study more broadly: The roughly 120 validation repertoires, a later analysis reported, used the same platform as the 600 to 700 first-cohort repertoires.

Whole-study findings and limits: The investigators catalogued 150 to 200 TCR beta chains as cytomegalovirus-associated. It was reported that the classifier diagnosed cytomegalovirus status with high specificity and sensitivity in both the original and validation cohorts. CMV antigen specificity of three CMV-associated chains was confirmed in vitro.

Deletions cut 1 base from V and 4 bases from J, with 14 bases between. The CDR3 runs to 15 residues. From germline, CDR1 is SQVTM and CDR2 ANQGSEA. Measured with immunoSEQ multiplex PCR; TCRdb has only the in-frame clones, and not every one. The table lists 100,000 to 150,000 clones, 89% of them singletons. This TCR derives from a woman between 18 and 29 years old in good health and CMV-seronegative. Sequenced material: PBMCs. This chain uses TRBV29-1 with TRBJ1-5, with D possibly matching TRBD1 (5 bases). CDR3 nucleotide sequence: TGCAGCGTTGAAGTCGCAGGGTACCCAAATCAGCCCCAGCATTTT. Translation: CSVEVAGYPNQPQHF.